Sequencing of this T cell receptor (beta chain) was carried out in a study of human T cells and chemical hapten exposure. For the study at large: Patients, predominantly female, presented with alopecia areata, totalis or universalis.

The time point is: pre-sensitization, week 0. Treatment meaning: therapeutic diphenylcyclopropenone sensitization with weekly scalp DPC. Before extraction, the whole blood was not fractionated, and total RNA was taken from it. Sample donors consisted of patients with alopecia, aged 18 to 70 years, who were suitable for DPC. The germline CDR1 and CDR2 sequences are SQVTM and ANQGSEA. Trimming cost V 4 bases and J 0 bases; bases outside gene matches: 2. The CDR3 runs 13 residues. TCRdb called the RACE reads again in MiXCR, with one record for every CDR3 protein. The sample lists 40,000 or so distinct CDR3 sequences, around 12% occurring once.

The input for sequencing was whole blood, taken in connection with sensitization to the hapten diphenylcyclopropenone (DPC). This chain connects TRBV29-1 to TRBJ1-2, with 7 positions matching TRBD1. This TCR was recovered from a woman aged 40 to 55 with alopecia areata. Some clones in this sample may be carry-over from other donors' samples. The CDR3 nucleotides are TGCAGCGTTGGGACAGGCCCTAACTATGGCTACACCTTC. This translates into CSVGTGPNYGYTF.